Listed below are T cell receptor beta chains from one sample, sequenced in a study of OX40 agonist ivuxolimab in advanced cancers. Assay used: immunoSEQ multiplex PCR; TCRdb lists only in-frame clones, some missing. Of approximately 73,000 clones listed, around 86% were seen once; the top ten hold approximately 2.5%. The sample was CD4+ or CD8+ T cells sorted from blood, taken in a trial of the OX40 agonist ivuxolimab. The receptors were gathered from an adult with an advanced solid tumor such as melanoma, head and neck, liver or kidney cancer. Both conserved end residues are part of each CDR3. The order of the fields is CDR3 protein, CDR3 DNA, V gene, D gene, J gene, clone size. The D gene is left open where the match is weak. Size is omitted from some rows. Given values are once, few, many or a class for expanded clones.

cdr3_aa: CAWSVSRGAGYTF; cdr3_nt: TGTGCCTGGAGTGTGAGCAGGGGGGCTGGCTACACCTTC; v_call: TRBV30; d_call: TRBD1; j_call: TRBJ1-2; clone_size: NA
cdr3_aa: CASSRTYRGVETQYF; cdr3_nt: TGCGCCAGCAGCCGCACATATAGGGGGGTAGAGACCCAGTACTTC; v_call: TRBV4-1; d_call: NA; j_call: TRBJ2-5; clone_size: NA
cdr3_aa: CASTRQVDSPLHF; cdr3_nt: TGTGCCAGCACCCGGCAGGTAGACTCACCCCTCCACTTT; v_call: TRBV2; d_call: NA; j_call: TRBJ1-6; clone_size: few
cdr3_aa: CASSRGIGQTTQGSPLHF; cdr3_nt: TGTGCCAGCAGCCGAGGCATCGGCCAAACTACGCAAGGATCACCCCTCCACTTT; v_call: TRBV7-9; d_call: NA; j_call: TRBJ1-6; clone_size: few
cdr3_aa: CASSITDTQYF; cdr3_nt: TGTGCCAGCAGTATCACAGATACGCAGTATTTT; v_call: TRBV2; d_call: NA; j_call: TRBJ2-3; clone_size: NA
cdr3_aa: CASSLDSSYNQPQHF; cdr3_nt: TGTGCCAGCAGCTTAGATTCCAGCTACAATCAGCCCCAGCATTTT; v_call: TRBV7-2; d_call: NA; j_call: TRBJ1-5; clone_size: few
cdr3_aa: CASRDRVLDEQFF; cdr3_nt: TGTGCCAGCCGGGACAGGGTTTTAGATGAGCAGTTCTTC; v_call: TRBV6-1; d_call: TRBD1; j_call: TRBJ2-1; clone_size: NA
cdr3_aa: CASSLDGGQQPQHF; cdr3_nt: TGCGCCAGCAGCTTAGACGGGGGGCAACAGCCCCAGCATTTT; v_call: TRBV5-1; d_call: NA; j_call: TRBJ1-5; clone_size: NA
cdr3_aa: CAYKGTGDYEQYF; cdr3_nt: TGTGCCTACAAAGGGACAGGGGATTACGAGCAGTACTTC; v_call: TRBV30; d_call: TRBD1; j_call: TRBJ2-7; clone_size: few
cdr3_aa: CASKDRATNEKLFF; cdr3_nt: TGTGCCAGCAAGGACAGGGCAACTAATGAAAAACTGTTTTTT; v_call: TRBV2; d_call: TRBD1; j_call: TRBJ1-4; clone_size: NA
cdr3_aa: CASSLRIAANTEAFF; cdr3_nt: TGTGCCAGCAGTCTACGTATAGCGGCGAACACTGAAGCTTTCTTT; v_call: TRBV28; d_call: NA; j_call: TRBJ1-1; clone_size: once
cdr3_aa: CASSLEAGEDTQYF; cdr3_nt: TGTGCCAGCAGCTTGGAGGCGGGAGAGGATACGCAGTATTTT; v_call: TRBV5-5; d_call: TRBD2; j_call: TRBJ2-3; clone_size: NA
cdr3_aa: CASSSPGTGPQPQHF; cdr3_nt: TGTGCCAGTAGTAGCCCCGGGACAGGGCCTCAGCCCCAGCATTTT; v_call: TRBV19; d_call: TRBD1; j_call: TRBJ1-5; clone_size: NA
cdr3_aa: CASSLGAGEAFF; cdr3_nt: TGTGCCAGCAGCTTGGGCGCTGGTGAAGCTTTCTTT; v_call: TRBV7-9; d_call: NA; j_call: TRBJ1-1; clone_size: NA
cdr3_aa: CASSFSGGPYNEQFF; cdr3_nt: TGTGCCAGCAGCTTTAGCGGGGGGCCTTACAATGAGCAGTTCTTC; v_call: TRBV5-6; d_call: TRBD2; j_call: TRBJ2-1; clone_size: NA
cdr3_aa: CASSRGRQPQHF; cdr3_nt: TGTGCCAGCAGCCGGGGACGCCAGCCCCAGCATTTT; v_call: TRBV5-8; d_call: NA; j_call: TRBJ1-5; clone_size: NA
cdr3_aa: CASSGGAGRVITEAFF; cdr3_nt: TGTGCCAGCAGTGGGGGAGCAGGGCGGGTGATCACTGAAGCTTTCTTT; v_call: TRBV6-6; d_call: NA; j_call: TRBJ1-1; clone_size: NA
cdr3_aa: CASSSLTGGGELFF; cdr3_nt: TGTGCCAGCAGCTCCCTGACCGGCGGCGGGGAGCTGTTTTTT; v_call: TRBV11-3; d_call: NA; j_call: TRBJ2-2; clone_size: NA
cdr3_aa: CASSVEGGSGNTIYF; cdr3_nt: TGTGCCAGCAGCGTAGAGGGAGGCTCTGGAAACACCATATATTTT; v_call: TRBV9; d_call: NA; j_call: TRBJ1-3; clone_size: NA
cdr3_aa: CATMGTGTGLVAQYF; cdr3_nt: TGTGCCACCATGGGGACGGGGACAGGGTTGGTCGCGCAGTACTTC; v_call: TRBV15; d_call: TRBD1; j_call: TRBJ2-7; clone_size: NA
cdr3_aa: CASSYVNLGGEQYF; cdr3_nt: TGTGCCAGCAGTTATGTGAATTTGGGGGGCGAGCAGTACTTC; v_call: TRBV6-5; d_call: NA; j_call: TRBJ2-7; clone_size: NA
cdr3_aa: CASSEALGQNSPLHF; cdr3_nt: TGTGCCAGCAGTGAAGCGCTGGGACAGAATTCACCCCTCCACTTT; v_call: TRBV6-1; d_call: TRBD1; j_call: TRBJ1-6; clone_size: NA
cdr3_aa: CASSVDPGGGTEAFF; cdr3_nt: TGTGCCAGCAGCGTAGATCCAGGGGGAGGGACTGAAGCTTTCTTT; v_call: TRBV9; d_call: TRBD1; j_call: TRBJ1-1; clone_size: NA
cdr3_aa: CASRRQRGAPEQYF; cdr3_nt: TGTGCCAGCCGGAGGCAGCGGGGGGCCCCCGAGCAGTACTTC; v_call: TRBV4-2; d_call: TRBD2; j_call: TRBJ2-7; clone_size: NA
cdr3_aa: CASSGSGGPNSPLHF; cdr3_nt: TGTGCCAGCAGTGGTTCAGGGGGCCCGAATTCACCCCTCCACTTT; v_call: TRBV2; d_call: TRBD1; j_call: TRBJ1-6; clone_size: NA
cdr3_aa: CASSSNSGGPLYTQYF; cdr3_nt: TGTGCCAGCAGCTCGAATAGCGGGGGGCCTCTGTATACGCAGTATTTT; v_call: TRBV7-2; d_call: TRBD2; j_call: TRBJ2-3; clone_size: NA
cdr3_aa: CASSLEWTEAFF; cdr3_nt: TGTGCCAGCAGTTTAGAGTGGACTGAAGCTTTCTTT; v_call: TRBV28; d_call: NA; j_call: TRBJ1-1; clone_size: few
cdr3_aa: CASSRGGQGANEQFF; cdr3_nt: TGTGCCAGCTCACGTGGGGGACAGGGGGCAAATGAGCAGTTCTTC; v_call: TRBV18; d_call: TRBD1; j_call: TRBJ2-1; clone_size: NA
cdr3_aa: CASSLESTVNQPQHF; cdr3_nt: TGTGCCAGCAGCTTAGAATCGACGGTTAATCAGCCCCAGCATTTT; v_call: TRBV7-2; d_call: NA; j_call: TRBJ1-5; clone_size: NA
cdr3_aa: CASSYGGRSYGYTF; cdr3_nt: TGTGCCAGCAGTTACGGGGGGCGCAGCTATGGCTACACCTTC; v_call: TRBV6-5; d_call: NA; j_call: TRBJ1-2; clone_size: once
cdr3_aa: CASSPGTNQPQHF; cdr3_nt: TGTGCCAGCAGCCCCGGGACGAATCAGCCCCAGCATTTT; v_call: TRBV7-9; d_call: NA; j_call: TRBJ1-5; clone_size: NA
cdr3_aa: CASSLSTGSTYEQYF; cdr3_nt: TGCGCCAGCAGCTTGTCAACAGGTTCTACCTACGAGCAGTACTTC; v_call: TRBV5-1; d_call: NA; j_call: TRBJ2-7; clone_size: once
cdr3_aa: CASSLGLGWSTGELFF; cdr3_nt: TGTGCCAGCAGCTTGGGGCTAGGGTGGAGCACCGGGGAGCTGTTTTTT; v_call: TRBV5-6; d_call: NA; j_call: TRBJ2-2; clone_size: NA
cdr3_aa: CASSYGKETQYF; cdr3_nt: TGTGCCAGCAGTTACGGGAAAGAGACCCAGTACTTC; v_call: TRBV6-6; d_call: NA; j_call: TRBJ2-5; clone_size: once
cdr3_aa: CASSLRRAYNYGYTF; cdr3_nt: TGTGCCAGCAGTTTGCGGAGGGCATATAACTATGGCTACACCTTC; v_call: TRBV28; d_call: NA; j_call: TRBJ1-2; clone_size: NA
cdr3_aa: CASSLYREETQYF; cdr3_nt: TGTGCCAGCAGTTTATACCGAGAAGAGACCCAGTACTTC; v_call: TRBV28; d_call: NA; j_call: TRBJ2-5; clone_size: NA
cdr3_aa: CASSLLGYGYTF; cdr3_nt: TGTGCCAGCAGCTTGCTGGGGTATGGCTACACCTTC; v_call: TRBV5-3; d_call: NA; j_call: TRBJ1-2; clone_size: NA
cdr3_aa: CASSDLPERVSGNTIYF; cdr3_nt: TGTGCCAGCAGTGATTTGCCTGAGAGGGTCTCTGGAAACACCATATATTTT; v_call: TRBV6-1; d_call: NA; j_call: TRBJ1-3; clone_size: NA
cdr3_aa: CASSDPDTEAFF; cdr3_nt: TGTGCCAGCAGTGACCCCGATACTGAAGCTTTCTTT; v_call: TRBV2; d_call: NA; j_call: TRBJ1-1; clone_size: few
cdr3_aa: CASSPTVGRATYNEQFF; cdr3_nt: TGTGCCAGTAGTCCTACGGTAGGCAGGGCTACCTACAATGAGCAGTTCTTC; v_call: TRBV19; d_call: NA; j_call: TRBJ2-1; clone_size: NA
cdr3_aa: CASSSGGGYTF; cdr3_nt: TGTGCCAGCAGCTCAGGGGGTGGCTACACCTTC; v_call: TRBV28; d_call: TRBD1; j_call: TRBJ1-2; clone_size: NA
cdr3_aa: CASSHRQTHLRYGYTF; cdr3_nt: TGTGCCAGCAGTCACCGACAGACCCATCTACGGTATGGCTACACCTTC; v_call: TRBV6-6; d_call: NA; j_call: TRBJ1-2; clone_size: NA
cdr3_aa: CASRGLGAPEQYF; cdr3_nt: TGTGCCAGCCGAGGACTAGGGGCCCCGGAGCAGTACTTC; v_call: TRBV11-2; d_call: TRBD2; j_call: TRBJ2-7; clone_size: NA
cdr3_aa: CASSYGGSSFGTQHF; cdr3_nt: TGTGCCAGCAGTTACGGGGGCAGCTCCTTTGGGACCCAGCATTTT; v_call: TRBV6-6; d_call: NA; j_call: TRBJ1-5; clone_size: NA
cdr3_aa: CASSLAGYQETQYF; cdr3_nt: TGCGCCAGCAGCTTGGCGGGGTACCAAGAGACCCAGTACTTC; v_call: TRBV5-1; d_call: NA; j_call: TRBJ2-5; clone_size: NA
cdr3_aa: CASSPALHTEAFF; cdr3_nt: TGTGCCAGCAGCCCCGCTTTGCACACTGAAGCTTTCTTT; v_call: TRBV7-9; d_call: NA; j_call: TRBJ1-1; clone_size: NA
cdr3_aa: CAWSVPRRNNEQFF; cdr3_nt: TGTGCCTGGAGTGTACCTAGGCGGAACAATGAGCAGTTCTTC; v_call: TRBV30; d_call: NA; j_call: TRBJ2-1; clone_size: NA
cdr3_aa: CASSLSRGSYGYTF; cdr3_nt: TGTGCCAGCAGCTTGAGTCGTGGGTCCTATGGCTACACCTTC; v_call: TRBV7-2; d_call: NA; j_call: TRBJ1-2; clone_size: once
cdr3_aa: CASSQDFFSGSPLHF; cdr3_nt: TGCGCCAGCAGCCAAGATTTCTTCTCGGGCTCACCCCTCCACTTT; v_call: TRBV4-3; d_call: NA; j_call: TRBJ1-6; clone_size: few
cdr3_aa: CASNLGSGLQEKLFF; cdr3_nt: TGTGCCAGCAATTTAGGGAGTGGGCTTCAGGAAAAACTGTTTTTT; v_call: TRBV28; d_call: NA; j_call: TRBJ1-4; clone_size: NA
cdr3_aa: CAISDLDQPQHF; cdr3_nt: TGTGCCATCAGTGATCTGGACCAGCCCCAGCATTTT; v_call: TRBV10-3; d_call: NA; j_call: TRBJ1-5; clone_size: NA
cdr3_aa: CASSLVHPTEPFCRNQPQHF; cdr3_nt: TGCGCCAGCAGCTTGGTCCACCCGACAGAGCCCTTTTGTCGCAATCAGCCCCAGCATTTT; v_call: TRBV5-1; d_call: NA; j_call: TRBJ1-5; clone_size: NA
cdr3_aa: CATGTGSGYQPQHF; cdr3_nt: TGTGCCACAGGGACAGGGAGTGGATATCAGCCCCAGCATTTT; v_call: TRBV10-3; d_call: TRBD1; j_call: TRBJ1-5; clone_size: NA
cdr3_aa: CASSEMPGRNEQFF; cdr3_nt: TGTGCCAGCAGTGAAATGCCGGGTCGCAATGAGCAGTTCTTC; v_call: TRBV6-1; d_call: NA; j_call: TRBJ2-1; clone_size: NA
cdr3_aa: CASSLEGSTDTQYF; cdr3_nt: TGTGCCAGCAGCTTGGAAGGAAGCACAGATACGCAGTATTTT; v_call: TRBV7-7; d_call: NA; j_call: TRBJ2-3; clone_size: NA
cdr3_aa: CASSRGAGGRTGELFF; cdr3_nt: TGTGCCAGCAGCCGGGGAGCTGGGGGCCGAACCGGGGAGCTGTTTTTT; v_call: TRBV5-4; d_call: NA; j_call: TRBJ2-2; clone_size: NA
cdr3_aa: CASRMNTEAFF; cdr3_nt: TGTGCCAGCCGCATGAACACTGAAGCTTTCTTT; v_call: TRBV6-1; d_call: NA; j_call: TRBJ1-1; clone_size: NA
cdr3_aa: CASSLGGSEQYF; cdr3_nt: TGTGCCAGCAGCTTGGGGGGGAGCGAGCAGTACTTC; v_call: TRBV7-9; d_call: TRBD2; j_call: TRBJ2-7; clone_size: few
cdr3_aa: CASLTTLGYNEQFF; cdr3_nt: TGTGCCAGCCTTACTACATTAGGCTACAATGAGCAGTTCTTC; v_call: TRBV6-1; d_call: NA; j_call: TRBJ2-1; clone_size: NA